This entry lists 2 T cell receptor beta chains sequenced from one sample in a study of Tregs in tolerant kidney transplant recipients. Produced via immunoSEQ multiplex PCR; TCRdb's table is partial and in-frame only. The table has just under 65,000 clones, roughly 98% seen once. Material: Tregs from blood, obtained before the transplant. The receptors here all came from a human donor who received a combined kidney and bone marrow transplant.

V gene TRBV28 combines with J gene TRBJ1-1; 8 bases are a match to TRBD1. Germline CDR1 MDHEN, CDR2 SYDVKM. V dropped 6 bases and J dropped 3; count of bases not matched to a gene: 6. The CDR3 covers 14 residues. CDR3 loop: CASRRQGLYTEAFF. Written as DNA, the CDR3 is TGTGCCAGCAGACGACAGGGGTTGTACACTGAAGCTTTCTTT. The full variable domain, completed using reference TRBV28 and TRBJ1-1, is DVKVTQSSRYLVKRTGEKVFLECVQDMDHENMFWYRQDPGLGLRLIYFSYDVKMKEKGDIPEGYSVSREKKERFSLILESASTNQTSMYLCASRRQGLYTEAFFGQGTRLTVV.

The rearrangement uses TRBV5-8 and TRBJ2-7; D gene uncertain. Trimming pared 1 base from V and 4 bases from J, leaving 12 bases between. The CDR3 length is 14 residues. CDR1 SGHTS and CDR2 YDEGEE come from the germline V gene. This chain's CDR3 is CASSLSALSYEQYF. The CDR3 DNA reads TGTGCCAGCAGCTTGTCAGCGCTATCGTACGAGCAGTACTTC.